This T cell receptor (beta chain) was retrieved from a study of blood T cell repertoires in COVID-19. Study-wide context: The study drew acute and convalescent COVID-19 samples from the United States, Italy and Spain.

The V gene's germline CDR1 is MDHEN and CDR2 SYDVKM. Trimming left V 4 bases short and J 0 bases short, with 14 bases between. This CDR3 is built from 16 residues. The table came from immunoSEQ multiplex PCR; TCRdb's copy has only in-frame clones and leaves some out. The table has 210,000 or so clones, 84% seen once. The material sequenced was peripheral blood. The V gene is TRBV28, the J gene TRBJ2-3, with D uncertain. The TCR sequence derives from a woman aged 45-65 years with active or convalescent COVID-19. The CDR3 nucleotides are TGTGCCAGCAGTTCCCCTCAAGCCGCTAGCACAGATACGCAGTATTTT. It yields the protein CASSSPQAASTDTQYF.